The 28 T cell receptor beta chains below come from one sample, sequenced in a study of vaccination effects on CD4 cells after COVID-19. No antigen has been identified for these receptors. Before sequencing took place, the ViraFEST assay used viral peptide pools to expand antigen-specific CD4+ T cells. Scientists isolated CD4+ T cells after a roughly nine-day culture period ended. People in the vaccine group had not been infected with SARS-CoV-2 before, and their nucleocapsid antibodies were negative. Data came from immunoSEQ multiplex PCR; TCRdb stores just in-frame clones and leaves some out. The sample comprises over 60,000 clones, roughly four fifths of which are singletons, and around 2.7% rests with the top ten. The sequences come from CD4+ T cells from PBMCs cultured with HCoV-NL63 spike peptides, collected before COVID-19 vaccination. These receptor sequences come from a human donor who received a COVID-19 vaccine.

This clone has a single count. J is TRBJ2-3 and V is TRBV19; 7 nucleotides match TRBD1. CDR3 length: 13 residues. Germline CDR1 LNHDA, CDR2 SQIVND (reference sequence). The trim removed 10 bases at V and 1 base at J, leaving 5 bases unmatched. The CDR3: CATRGTGTDTQYF. The CDR3 region has the DNA TGTGCCACCCGAGGGACAGGCACAGATACGCAGTATTTT.

V usage is TRBV5-5 and J usage is TRBJ2-5; 7 bases match TRBD1. CDR3 length equals 16 residues. Germline CDR1 reads SGHKS; CDR2 reads YYEKEE (reference sequence). V lost 0 bases, J lost 5 bases, and 10 bases stayed unmatched. CDR3 sequence: CASSLGGRTGGETQYF. The CDR3 coding sequence is TGTGCCAGCAGCTTGGGGGGAAGGACAGGTGGGGAGACCCAGTACTTC.

J is TRBJ2-5 and V is TRBV9, with 10 positions matching TRBD1. V lost 4 bases, J lost 4 bases, and 7 bases stayed unmatched. The CDR3 sequence is 15 residues long. CDR1 and CDR2 (germline): SGDLS, YYNGEE. CDR3 amino acids: CASSQGQGEGETQYF. CDR3 in DNA: TGTGCCAGCAGCCAAGGACAGGGGGAAGGAGAGACCCAGTACTTC.

This clone was counted a few times. This chain uses TRBV5-4 with TRBJ2-3; no definite D call. There are 13 residues in the CDR3. V was clipped by 4 bases and J by 0 bases, with 6 bases between them. The germline CDR1 and CDR2 sequences are SGHNT and YYREEE (reference sequence). The CDR3 nucleotides read TGTGCCAGCAGCCAGGAGAGCACAGATACGCAGTATTTT. It yields the protein CASSQESTDTQYF.

This clone has more than one count but fewer than ten. V gene TRBV4-1 combines with J gene TRBJ1-2, with D perhaps TRBD1 (6 bases). Germline CDR1 reads MGHRA; CDR2 reads YSYEKL. CDR3 length: 15 amino acids. V was trimmed by 3 bases and J by 4 bases, leaving 15 bases between them. CDR3 nucleotide sequence: TGCGCCAGCAGCCACCTTGGACAGCTGATCTATGGCTACACCTTC. It specifies CASSHLGQLIYGYTF.

The chain uses TRBV19 and TRBJ1-1; 7 positions match TRBD1. Germline V gene data show CDR1 as LNHDA and CDR2 as SQIVND (reference sequence). Trimming removed 1 base from V and 1 base from J; junction bases left unmatched: 9. The CDR3 has 17 residues. The CDR3 DNA is TGTGCCAGTAGTATAGGAGGGACAGCCAAGGGGAACACTGAAGCTTTCTTT. As protein: CASSIGGTAKGNTEAFF.

The chain is built from TRBV7-9 and TRBJ1-2; the match to TRBD1 covers 8 bases. CDR1 is SEHNR and CDR2 is FQNEAQ in the germline V gene (reference sequence). After removal of 4 bases from V and 2 bases from J, the junction contained 6 bases not matched to a gene. The CDR3 runs to 15 residues. DNA for the CDR3: TGTGCCAGCAGCTCGAAAGGACAGGGCAACTATGGCTACACCTTC. Encoded protein: CASSSKGQGNYGYTF.

This rearrangement joins TRBV2 to TRBJ2-6; D perhaps matches TRBD2 (6 bases). The germline CDR1 and CDR2 sequences are SNHLY and FYNNEI. The V end lost 1 base, the J end lost 4 bases, and 8 bases lay between the germline ends. The CDR3 contains 15 residues. CDR3 in amino acids: CASSEVSGGANVLTF. The CDR3 DNA sequence: TGTGCCAGCAGTGAAGTCAGCGGGGGGGCCAACGTCCTGACTTTC.

V usage is TRBV6-6 and J usage is TRBJ2-3; the D call may be TRBD1 or TRBD2 (6 bases each). Trimming shortened V by 6 bases and J by 5 bases, and 21 bases separated the two germline ends. The CDR3 is 16 amino acids. Germline CDR1 and CDR2: MNHNY and SVGAGI (reference sequence). CDR3 loop: CASSPRGRFGRDTQYF. The CDR3 nucleotides are TGTGCCAGCAGCCCCCGGGGGCGCTTCGGTCGAGATACGCAGTATTTT.

This clone was counted once. The rearrangement links TRBV4-3 to TRBJ1-2, with D unclear. This CDR3 spans 14 amino acids. The germline V and J ends were trimmed by 0 bases and 8 bases, with 13 bases remaining between them. Germline CDR1 reads LGHNA; CDR2 reads YSLEER. CDR3 loop: CASSQDIVLSGYTF. The CDR3 region has the DNA TGCGCCAGCAGCCAAGATATAGTCCTAAGCGGCTACACCTTC.

The chain recombines TRBV2 with TRBJ2-2; TRBD1 aligns across 7 bases. Germline V gene lookup returns CDR1 SNHLY and CDR2 FYNNEI. The V segment lost 5 bases and the J segment 1 base; nucleotides outside the gene matches: 1. The CDR3 has 14 amino acids. The DNA of the CDR3 is TGTGCCAGCAGTCGACAGGGGAACACCGGGGAGCTGTTTTTT. This encodes CASSRQGNTGELFF.

The CDR3 sequence: CASSEHDTGQVYEQYV. The DNA for the CDR3 is TGCGCCAGCAGTGAGCATGATACGGGACAGGTCTACGAGCAGTACGTC. The V and J genes are TRBV10-2 and TRBJ2-7, with 8 bases matching TRBD1. The length of the CDR3 is 16 residues. With 2 bases clipped from V and 3 bases from J, the junction kept 9 bases outside the gene matches. Germline-derived CDR1 and CDR2 are WSHSY and SAAADI.

This clone was detected a few times. The chain couples TRBV5-6 to TRBJ1-4, with D tentatively TRBD1 (5 bases). The CDR3 is 15 amino acids. The V end lost 4 bases, the J end lost 4 bases, and 14 bases lay between the germline ends. The germline V gene has CDR1 SGHDT and CDR2 YYEEEE. In DNA form, the CDR3 reads TGTGCCAGCAGCCCTTTGCAGGGCTTTAATGAAAAACTGTTTTTT. It is translated as CASSPLQGFNEKLFF.

The V call is TRBV20-1, the J call TRBJ1-2, with D possibly being TRBD1 (6 bases). V lost 3 bases and J lost 4, with 18 bases in between. Germline V gives CDR1 DFQATT, CDR2 SNEGSKA (reference sequence). The CDR3 spans 15 residues. The CDR3 region is CSASGGQTSSYGYTF. The CDR3, as DNA: TGCAGTGCTAGTGGGGGACAAACCTCGAGCTATGGCTACACCTTC.

A few counts support this clone. The rearrangement links TRBV2 to TRBJ1-1; D is uncertain. Germline CDR1 SNHLY, CDR2 FYNNEI. This CDR3 is built from 14 residues. Trimming stripped 2 bases from V and 4 bases from J, with 11 bases between. The CDR3, as DNA: TGTGCCAGCAGTGAATGGGCAGTGGGCACTGAAGCTTTCTTT. Its translation: CASSEWAVGTEAFF.

The chain recombines TRBV5-5 with TRBJ2-1, with D possibly TRBD1 on 6 matching bases. Germline assignment: CDR1 SGHKS and CDR2 YYEKEE (reference sequence). Trimming cost V 3 bases and J 1 base, with 11 bases left between them. This CDR3 comprises 15 residues. In nucleotides, the CDR3 is TGTGCCAGCAGCTCGAACAGGGTATCCTACAATGAGCAGTTCTTC. Its protein product is CASSSNRVSYNEQFF.

The chain carries TRBV3-1 (or the pseudogene TRBV3-2) and TRBJ2-3; the match to TRBD2 covers 8 bases. Germline-derived CDR1 and CDR2 are LGHDT and YNNKEL (reference sequence). V lost 8 bases and J lost 4; bases outside the gene matches: 8. There are 14 residues in the CDR3. The CDR3 nucleotides read TGTGCCAGCGCCGGGGGGGGAGGGTCAGATACGCAGTATTTT. This codes for CASAGGGGSDTQYF.

The J gene is TRBJ2-6, the V gene TRBV27, with 7 nucleotides matching TRBD1. This CDR3 comprises 15 residues. CDR1 is MNHEY, CDR2 SMNVEV, per germline (reference sequence). V trimming: 6 bases; J trimming: 4 bases; junction bases outside the gene matches: 6. The CDR3 DNA is TGTGCCAGCAGACGACAGGGTACCGGGGCCAACGTCCTGACTTTC. Protein: CASRRQGTGANVLTF.

CDR3 DNA sequence: TGTGCCAGCAGCCTGGGACAGGGGGCGCCTTCACCCCTCCACTTT. Protein: CASSLGQGAPSPLHF. The V and J genes are TRBV3-1 (or the pseudogene TRBV3-2) and TRBJ1-6, with 12 positions matching TRBD1. With V trimmed by 4 bases and J by 9 bases, 4 bases remained unmatched. The CDR3 runs to 15 residues. Germline loops: CDR1 LGHDT, CDR2 YNNKEL (reference sequence).

The chain is built from TRBV30 and TRBJ1-1, with D maybe TRBD1 (6 bases). V lost 0 bases and J 6 bases, leaving 14 bases between the germline ends. The CDR3 contains 14 residues. Germline assignment: CDR1 GTSNPN and CDR2 SVGIG (reference sequence). The DNA of the CDR3 is TGTGCCTGGAGTGTACAAAAGGGGGTCGCTGAAGCTTTCTTT. This translates into CAWSVQKGVAEAFF.

The rearrangement links TRBV5-1 to TRBJ2-1; 8 nucleotides align to TRBD1. V shed 1 base and J 4 bases; nucleotides not matched to a gene: 1. The CDR3 length is 14 residues. Germline loops: CDR1 SGHRS, CDR2 YFSETQ. Here the CDR3 reads CASSLYRGYNEQFF. The CDR3 DNA sequence: TGCGCCAGCAGCTTGTACAGGGGGTACAATGAGCAGTTCTTC.

The gene calls are TRBV5-5 and TRBJ2-1, with no clear D. Germline CDR1 SGHKS, CDR2 YYEKEE (reference sequence). This CDR3 has 15 residues. V was shortened by 0 bases and J by 0 bases, with 7 bases between the two germline ends. CDR3: CASSLGPSSYNEQFF. CDR3 nucleotides: TGTGCCAGCAGCTTGGGCCCGAGCTCCTACAATGAGCAGTTCTTC.

The chain carries TRBV4-2 and TRBJ2-3, with D hard to call. Germline loops: CDR1 LGHNA, CDR2 YNFKEQ. The CDR3 spans 15 residues. Deletions cut 4 bases from V and 5 bases from J, with 16 bases between. CDR3 residues: CASSRRRAPEDTQYF. The CDR3 DNA sequence: TGTGCCAGCAGCCGGCGCCGGGCCCCCGAAGATACGCAGTATTTT.

The V and J genes are TRBV7-3 and TRBJ2-3, with 8 nucleotides matching TRBD2. The V segment lost 5 bases and the J segment 0 bases; nucleotides outside the gene matches: 1. The CDR3 extends over 14 amino acids. The V gene's germline CDR1 is SGHTA and CDR2 FQGTGA. CDR3 in amino acids: CASSPGGSTDTQYF. The CDR3 DNA follows: TGTGCCAGCAGCCCGGGGGGGAGCACAGATACGCAGTATTTT.

The genes are TRBV4-1 and TRBJ1-3; no clear D gene. Germline CDR1 is MGHRA and CDR2 is YSYEKL. The CDR3 sequence is 17 residues long. V was cut by 3 bases and J by 0 bases, with 15 bases left in between. For the CDR3, the DNA is TGCGCCAGCAGCCAGTCGTCCAGGTACCCCTCTGGAAACACCATATATTTT. As protein: CASSQSSRYPSGNTIYF.

The V call is TRBV11-2, the J call TRBJ2-5; D may correspond to TRBD1 or TRBD2 (6 bases each). V was cut by 3 bases and J by 5 bases, with 16 bases left in between. The CDR3 runs 15 residues. In germline, CDR1 is SGHAT, CDR2 FQNNGV. As DNA, the CDR3 is TGTGCCAGCAGCTTCAGAGGGGGGCGTGACGAGACCCAGTACTTC. Amino acid sequence: CASSFRGGRDETQYF.

The genes are TRBV28 and TRBJ1-5; a possible D gene is TRBD1 (6 bases). The CDR3 length is 14 residues. CDR1 and CDR2 from the germline V gene are MDHEN and SYDVKM. Trimming left V 1 base short and J 5 bases short, with 9 bases between. In nucleotides, the CDR3 is TGTGCCAGCAGTTTATACTCAGGGGATCAGCCCCAGCATTTT. It encodes CASSLYSGDQPQHF.

This chain connects TRBV18 to TRBJ2-3, with TRBD2 identical over 7 bases. Per germline, CDR1 KGHSH and CDR2 LQKENI. Trimming cost V 1 base and J 3 bases; bases outside gene matches: 7. The CDR3 has 16 residues. CDR3 DNA sequence: TGTGCCAGCTCACCACTAGCGGGCTCAAAAACAGATACGCAGTATTTT. Translating it yields CASSPLAGSKTDTQYF.